This T cell receptor (beta chain) stems from a study of blood T cell repertoires in COVID-19. Whole-study context: Sources were T cells, B-cell-depleted T cells, or PBMCs; the material itself was cDNA or gDNA.

The ends lost 4 bases at V and 6 bases at J; junction bases unmatched: 3. The CDR3 runs 13 residues. In germline, CDR1 is LNHDA, CDR2 SQIVND (reference sequence). Sequenced by immunoSEQ multiplex PCR; TCRdb stores in-frame clones only, minus some. The table records over 95,000 clones, 80% to 90% of them present only once. The sequenced sample consisted of peripheral blood. The rearrangement joins TRBV19 to TRBJ1-5; the match to TRBD1 covers 7 bases. This receptor was identified in a man between 35 and 55 years old with acute or convalescent COVID-19. The CDR3 loop is CASSTPGGQPQHF. DNA for the CDR3: TGTGCCAGTAGTACTCCAGGGGGTCAGCCCCAGCATTTT.